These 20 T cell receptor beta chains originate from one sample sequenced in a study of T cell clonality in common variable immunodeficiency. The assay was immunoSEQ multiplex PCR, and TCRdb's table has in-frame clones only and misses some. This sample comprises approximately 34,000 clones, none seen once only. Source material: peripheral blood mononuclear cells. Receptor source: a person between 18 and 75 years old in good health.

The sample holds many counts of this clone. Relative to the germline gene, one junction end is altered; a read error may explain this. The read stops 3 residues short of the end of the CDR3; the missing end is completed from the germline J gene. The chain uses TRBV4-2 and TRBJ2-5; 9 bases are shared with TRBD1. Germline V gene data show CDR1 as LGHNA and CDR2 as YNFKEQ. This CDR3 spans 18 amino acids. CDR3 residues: CASSQGLQGAYTQETQYF. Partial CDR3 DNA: TGCGCCAGCAGCCAAGGATTACAGGGGGCATATACCCAAGAGACC.

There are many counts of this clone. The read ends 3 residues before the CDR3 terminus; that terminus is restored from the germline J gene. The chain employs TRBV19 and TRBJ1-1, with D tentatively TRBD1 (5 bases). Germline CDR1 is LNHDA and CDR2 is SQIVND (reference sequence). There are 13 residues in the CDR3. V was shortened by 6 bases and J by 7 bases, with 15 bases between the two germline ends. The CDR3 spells CASRVKGAYEAFF. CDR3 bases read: TGTGCCAGTAGGGTGAAAGGGGCTTATGAA.

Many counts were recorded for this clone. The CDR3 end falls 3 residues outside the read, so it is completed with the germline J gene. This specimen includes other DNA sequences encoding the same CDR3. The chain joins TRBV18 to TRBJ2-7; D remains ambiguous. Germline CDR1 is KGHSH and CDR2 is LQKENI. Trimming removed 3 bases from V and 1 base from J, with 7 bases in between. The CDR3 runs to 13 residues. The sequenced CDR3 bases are TGTGCCAGCTCACCTTCCAGTTCCTACGAG. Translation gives CASSPSSSYE. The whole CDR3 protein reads CASSPSSSYEQYF.

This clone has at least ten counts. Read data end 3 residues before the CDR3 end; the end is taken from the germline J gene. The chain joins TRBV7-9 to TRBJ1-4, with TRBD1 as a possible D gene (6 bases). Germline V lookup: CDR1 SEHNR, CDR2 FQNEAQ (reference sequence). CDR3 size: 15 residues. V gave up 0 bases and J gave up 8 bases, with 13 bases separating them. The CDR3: CASSLARGSGEKLFF. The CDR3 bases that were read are TGTGCCAGCAGCTTAGCAAGGGGGTCCGGGGAAAAA.

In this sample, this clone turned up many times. Partial CDR3 DNA: TGTGCCAGCAGCCCCGGGTCCGATTACAATGAG. This gives the protein CASSPGSDYNE. The entire CDR3 reads CASSPGSDYNEQFF. This chain links TRBV13 with TRBJ2-1, with unresolved D. The CDR3 end lies 3 residues beyond the end of the read and is filled in from the germline J gene. The germline V and J ends were trimmed by 5 bases and 4 bases, with 12 bases remaining between them. The CDR3 loop spans 14 amino acids. Germline CDR1 PRHDT, CDR2 FYEKMQ (reference sequence).

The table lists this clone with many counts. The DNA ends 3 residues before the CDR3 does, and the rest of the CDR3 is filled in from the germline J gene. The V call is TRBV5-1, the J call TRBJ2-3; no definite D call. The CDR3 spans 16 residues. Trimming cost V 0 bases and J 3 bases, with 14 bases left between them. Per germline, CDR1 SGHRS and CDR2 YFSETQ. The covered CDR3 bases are TGCGCCAGCAGCTTGGCTTTTAGGGTGACGACAGATACG. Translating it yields CASSLAFRVTTDT. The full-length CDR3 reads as CASSLAFRVTTDTQYF.

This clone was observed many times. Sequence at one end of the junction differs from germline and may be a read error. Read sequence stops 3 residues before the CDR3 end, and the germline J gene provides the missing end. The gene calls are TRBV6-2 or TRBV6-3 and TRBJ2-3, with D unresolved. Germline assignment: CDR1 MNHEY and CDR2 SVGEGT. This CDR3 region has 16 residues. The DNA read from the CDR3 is TGTGCCGGCAGTAACCCCTCTACGTTCGGGACAGATACG. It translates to CAGSNPSTFGTDT. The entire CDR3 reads CAGSNPSTFGTDTQYF.

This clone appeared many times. The CDR3 loop reads CATSRAAELFLAKNIQYF. The CDR3 DNA, read in part, is TGTGCCACCAGCAGAGCTGCGGAGTTATTTTTAGCCAAAAACATT. J is TRBJ2-4 and V is TRBV15; no clear D. The read halts 3 residues ahead of the CDR3 end, with the missing end drawn from the germline J gene. This CDR3 is 18 amino acids long. The germline CDR1 and CDR2 sequences are LNHNV and YYDKDF (reference sequence). Trimming removed 1 base at V and 0 bases at J, with 16 bases between.

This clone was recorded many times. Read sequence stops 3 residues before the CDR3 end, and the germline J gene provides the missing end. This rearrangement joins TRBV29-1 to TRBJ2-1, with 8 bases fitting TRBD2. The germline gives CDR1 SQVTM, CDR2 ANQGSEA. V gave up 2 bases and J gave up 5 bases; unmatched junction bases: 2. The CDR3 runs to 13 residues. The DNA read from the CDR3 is TGCAGCGTTGAACGACTAGCGAACAATGAG. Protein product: CSVERLANNE. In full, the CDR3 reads CSVERLANNEQFF.

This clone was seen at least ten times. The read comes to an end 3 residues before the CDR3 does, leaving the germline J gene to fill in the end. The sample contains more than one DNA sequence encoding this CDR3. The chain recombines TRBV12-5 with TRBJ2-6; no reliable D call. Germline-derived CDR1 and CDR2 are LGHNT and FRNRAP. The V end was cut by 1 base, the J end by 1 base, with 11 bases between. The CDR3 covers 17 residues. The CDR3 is CASGLALPSSGANVLTF. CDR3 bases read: TGTGCTAGTGGTTTGGCCCTTCCCTCTTCTGGGGCCAACGTC. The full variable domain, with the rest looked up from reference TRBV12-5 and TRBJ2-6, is DARVTQTPRHKVTEMGQEVTMRCQPILGHNTVFWYRQTMMQGLELLAYFRNRAPLDDSGMPKDRFSAEMPDATLATLKIQPSEPRDSAVYFCASGLALPSSGANVLTFGAGSRLTVL.

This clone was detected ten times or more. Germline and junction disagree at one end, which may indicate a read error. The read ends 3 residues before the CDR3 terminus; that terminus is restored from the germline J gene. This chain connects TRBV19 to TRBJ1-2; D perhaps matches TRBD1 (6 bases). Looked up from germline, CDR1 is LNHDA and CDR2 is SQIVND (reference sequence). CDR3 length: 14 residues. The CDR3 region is CAGSMRRTAYGYTF. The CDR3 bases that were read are TGTGCCGGTAGTATGCGGCGGACAGCGTATGGC.

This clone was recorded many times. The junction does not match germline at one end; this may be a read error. The covered CDR3 bases are TGCGCCAGCAGCCAAGATTTGGGGGACAGGGGGCATGGTGAA. Its translation is CASSQDLGDRGHGE. The CDR3 in its entirety is CASSQDLGDRGHGEAFF. The chain combines TRBV4-2 with TRBJ1-1, with 12 bases fitting TRBD1. From the germline J gene comes the end of the CDR3, since the read stops 3 residues before it. Germline lookup yields CDR1 LGHNA and CDR2 YNFKEQ. The CDR3 has 17 residues.

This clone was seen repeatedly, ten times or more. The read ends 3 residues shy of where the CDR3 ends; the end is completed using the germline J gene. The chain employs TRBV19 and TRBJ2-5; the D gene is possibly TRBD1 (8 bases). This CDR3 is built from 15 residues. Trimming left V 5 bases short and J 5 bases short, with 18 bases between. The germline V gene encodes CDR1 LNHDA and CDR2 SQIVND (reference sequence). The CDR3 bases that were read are TGTGCCAGTAGTGATTACGGACAGGGAGGGGAGACC. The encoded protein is CASSDYGQGGET. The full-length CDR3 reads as CASSDYGQGGETQYF.

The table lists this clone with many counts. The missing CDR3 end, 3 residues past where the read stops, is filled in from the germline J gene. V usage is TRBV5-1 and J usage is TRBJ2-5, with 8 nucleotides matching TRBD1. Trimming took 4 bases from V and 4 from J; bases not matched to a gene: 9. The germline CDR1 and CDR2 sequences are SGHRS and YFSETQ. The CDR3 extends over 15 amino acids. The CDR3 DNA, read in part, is TGCGCCAGCAGCCGTAGACAGGGGACTGGAGAGACC. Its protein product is CASSRRQGTGET. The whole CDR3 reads CASSRRQGTGETQYF. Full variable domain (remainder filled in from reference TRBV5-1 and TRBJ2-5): KAGVTQTPRYLIKTRGQQVTLSCSPISGHRSVSWYQQTPGQGLQFLFEYFSETQRNKGNFPGRFSGRQFSNSRSEMNVSTLELGDSALYLCASSRRQGTGETQYFGPGTRLLVL.

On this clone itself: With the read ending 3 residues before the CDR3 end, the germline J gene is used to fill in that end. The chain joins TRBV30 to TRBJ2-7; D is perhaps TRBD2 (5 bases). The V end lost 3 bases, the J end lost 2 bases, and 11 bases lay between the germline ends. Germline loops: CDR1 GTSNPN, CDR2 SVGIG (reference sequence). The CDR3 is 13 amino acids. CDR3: CAWSRGLAYEQYF. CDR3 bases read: TGTGCCTGGAGCCGGGGTCTGGCCTACGAG.

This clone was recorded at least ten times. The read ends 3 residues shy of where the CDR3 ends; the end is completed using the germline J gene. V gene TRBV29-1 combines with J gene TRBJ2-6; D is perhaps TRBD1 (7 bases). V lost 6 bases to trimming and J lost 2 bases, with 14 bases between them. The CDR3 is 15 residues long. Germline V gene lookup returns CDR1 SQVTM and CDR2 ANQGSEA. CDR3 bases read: TGCAGCGTGCCGGCAGGGGGGACTGGGGCCAACGTC. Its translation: CSVPAGGTGANV. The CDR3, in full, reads CSVPAGGTGANVLTF.

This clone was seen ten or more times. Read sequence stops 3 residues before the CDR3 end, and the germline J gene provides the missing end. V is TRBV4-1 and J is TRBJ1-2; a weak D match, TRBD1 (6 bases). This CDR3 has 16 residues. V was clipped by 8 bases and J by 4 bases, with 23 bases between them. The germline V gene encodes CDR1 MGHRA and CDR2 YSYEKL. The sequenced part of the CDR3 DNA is TGCGCCAGCGACCCTGGGCAGGGGCCGACATCCTATGGC. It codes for CASDPGQGPTSYG. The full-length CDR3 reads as CASDPGQGPTSYGYTF.

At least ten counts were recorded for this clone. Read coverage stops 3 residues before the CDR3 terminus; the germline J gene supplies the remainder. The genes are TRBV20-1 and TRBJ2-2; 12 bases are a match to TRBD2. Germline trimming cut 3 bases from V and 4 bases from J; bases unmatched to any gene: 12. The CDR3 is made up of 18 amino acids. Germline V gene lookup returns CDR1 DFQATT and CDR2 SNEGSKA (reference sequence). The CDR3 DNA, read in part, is TGCAGTGCTAGTAGTGGACTAGCGGGAAGGAAAGGCACCGGGGAG. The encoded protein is CSASSGLAGRKGTGE. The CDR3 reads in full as CSASSGLAGRKGTGELFF.

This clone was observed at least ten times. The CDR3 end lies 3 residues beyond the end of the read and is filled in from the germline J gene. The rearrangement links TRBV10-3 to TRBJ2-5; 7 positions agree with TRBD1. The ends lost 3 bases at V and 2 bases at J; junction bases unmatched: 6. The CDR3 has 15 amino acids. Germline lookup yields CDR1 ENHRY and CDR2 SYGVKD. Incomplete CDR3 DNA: TGTGCCATCAGTGACAGGGGGTCGTATCAAGAGACC. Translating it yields CAISDRGSYQET. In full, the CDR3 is CAISDRGSYQETQYF.

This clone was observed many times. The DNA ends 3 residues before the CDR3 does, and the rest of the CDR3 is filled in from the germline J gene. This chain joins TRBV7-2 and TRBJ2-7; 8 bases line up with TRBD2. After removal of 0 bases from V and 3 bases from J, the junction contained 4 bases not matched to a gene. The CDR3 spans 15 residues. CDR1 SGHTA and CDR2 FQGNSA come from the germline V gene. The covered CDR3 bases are TGTGCCAGCAGCTTAGCGCTAACTAGCGGCTACGAG. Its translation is CASSLALTSGYE. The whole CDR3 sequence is CASSLALTSGYEQYF.